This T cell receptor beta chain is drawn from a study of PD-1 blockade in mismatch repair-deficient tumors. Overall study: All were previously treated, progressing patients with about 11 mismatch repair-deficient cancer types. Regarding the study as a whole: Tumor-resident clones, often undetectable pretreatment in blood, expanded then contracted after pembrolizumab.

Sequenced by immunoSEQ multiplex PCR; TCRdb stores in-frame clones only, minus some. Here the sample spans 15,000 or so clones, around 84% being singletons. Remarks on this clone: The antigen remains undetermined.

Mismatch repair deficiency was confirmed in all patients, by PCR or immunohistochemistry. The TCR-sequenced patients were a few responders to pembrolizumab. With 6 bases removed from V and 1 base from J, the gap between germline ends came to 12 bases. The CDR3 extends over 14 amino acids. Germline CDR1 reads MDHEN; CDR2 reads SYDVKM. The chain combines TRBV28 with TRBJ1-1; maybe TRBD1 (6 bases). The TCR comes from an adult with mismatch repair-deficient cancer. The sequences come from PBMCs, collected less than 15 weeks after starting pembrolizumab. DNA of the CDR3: TGTGCCAGCAGGCCTCCGGGACAGAACACTGAAGCTTTCTTT. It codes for CASRPPGQNTEAFF.